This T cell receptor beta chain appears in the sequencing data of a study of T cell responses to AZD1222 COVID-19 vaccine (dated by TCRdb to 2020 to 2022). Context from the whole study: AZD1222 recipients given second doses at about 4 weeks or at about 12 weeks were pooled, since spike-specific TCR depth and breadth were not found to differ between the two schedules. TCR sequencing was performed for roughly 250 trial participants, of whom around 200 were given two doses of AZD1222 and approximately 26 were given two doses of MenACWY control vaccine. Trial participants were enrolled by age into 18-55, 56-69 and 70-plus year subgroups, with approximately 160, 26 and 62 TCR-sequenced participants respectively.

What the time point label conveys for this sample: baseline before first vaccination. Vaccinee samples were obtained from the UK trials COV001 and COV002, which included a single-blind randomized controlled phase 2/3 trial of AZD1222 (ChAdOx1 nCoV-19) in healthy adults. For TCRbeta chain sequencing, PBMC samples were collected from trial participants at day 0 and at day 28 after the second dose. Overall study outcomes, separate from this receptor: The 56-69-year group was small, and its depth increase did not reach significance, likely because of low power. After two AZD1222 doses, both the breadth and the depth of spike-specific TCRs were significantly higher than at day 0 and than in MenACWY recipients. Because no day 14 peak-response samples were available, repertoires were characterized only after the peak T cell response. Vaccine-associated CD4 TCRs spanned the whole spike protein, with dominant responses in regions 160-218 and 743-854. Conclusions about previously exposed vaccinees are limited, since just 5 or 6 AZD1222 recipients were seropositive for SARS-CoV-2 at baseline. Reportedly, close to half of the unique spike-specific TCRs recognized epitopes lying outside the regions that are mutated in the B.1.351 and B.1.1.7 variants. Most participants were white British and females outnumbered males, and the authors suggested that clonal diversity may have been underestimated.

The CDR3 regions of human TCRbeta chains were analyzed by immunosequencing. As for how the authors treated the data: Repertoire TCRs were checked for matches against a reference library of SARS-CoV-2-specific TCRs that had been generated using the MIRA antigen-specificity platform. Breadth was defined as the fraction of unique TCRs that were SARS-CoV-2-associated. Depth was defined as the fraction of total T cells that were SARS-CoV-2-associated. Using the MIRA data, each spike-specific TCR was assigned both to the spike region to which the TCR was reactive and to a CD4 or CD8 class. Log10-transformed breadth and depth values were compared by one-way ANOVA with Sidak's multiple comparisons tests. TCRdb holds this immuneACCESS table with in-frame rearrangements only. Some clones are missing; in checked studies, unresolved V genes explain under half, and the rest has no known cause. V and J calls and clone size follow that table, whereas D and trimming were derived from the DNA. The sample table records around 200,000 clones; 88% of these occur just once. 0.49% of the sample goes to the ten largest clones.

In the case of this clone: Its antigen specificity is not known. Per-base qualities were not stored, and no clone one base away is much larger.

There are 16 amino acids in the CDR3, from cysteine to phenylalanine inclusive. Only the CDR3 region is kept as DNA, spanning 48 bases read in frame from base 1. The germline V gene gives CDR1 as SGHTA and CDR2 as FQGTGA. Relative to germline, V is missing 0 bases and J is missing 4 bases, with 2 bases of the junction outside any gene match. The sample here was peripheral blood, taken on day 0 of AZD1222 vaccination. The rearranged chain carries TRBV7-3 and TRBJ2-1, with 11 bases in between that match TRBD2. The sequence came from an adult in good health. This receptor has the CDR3 CASSLTLAGGYNEQFF. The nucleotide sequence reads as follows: TGTGCCAGCAGCTTAACCTTAGCGGGAGGGTACAATGAGCAGTTCTTC. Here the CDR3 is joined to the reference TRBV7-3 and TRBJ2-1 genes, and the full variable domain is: GAGVSQTPSNKVTEKGKYVELRCDPISGHTALYWYRQSLGQGPEFLIYFQGTGAADDSGLPNDRFFAVRPEGSVSTLKIQRTERGDSAVYLCASSLTLAGGYNEQFFGPGTRLTVL.